This entry is about one T cell receptor (beta chain). This sample stems from a study of blood T cell repertoires in COVID-19. The CDR3 is 14 residues long. The germline V gene has CDR1 SEHNR and CDR2 FQNEAQ (reference sequence). Trimming at V came to 5 bases and at J to 6 bases, leaving 7 bases not matched to a gene. The data were produced by immunoSEQ multiplex PCR, yet TCRdb's version contains in-frame clones alone and is incomplete. The sample has approximately 100,000 clones; 85% are singletons. The sequence derives from a woman between 65 and 79 years old with active or convalescent COVID-19. The sequenced material came from peripheral blood. V usage is TRBV7-9 and J usage is TRBJ1-2, with 9 bases fitting TRBD1. The CDR3 DNA follows: TGTGCCAGCAGCACACAGGGGGCTCCTGATGGCTACACCTTC. It yields the protein CASSTQGAPDGYTF.